In its sample, the clone carrying this T cell receptor (beta chain) was seen a few times. Unique molecular identifiers tagged the TCRbeta library. TCRdb used MiXCR to reprocess the PCR reads, holding one entry per CDR3 protein. Of 300,000 to 400,000 distinct CDR3 sequences in the sample, roughly 15% are singletons; the top ten hold roughly 4.3%. This record comes from a study of T-cell reconstitution after alpha-beta-depleted transplantation in children. V gave up 2 bases and J gave up 6 bases, with 9 bases separating them. Germline-derived CDR1 and CDR2 are SGHRS and YFSETQ. The CDR3 is made up of 13 amino acids.

This specimen was PBMCs, taken from the stem cell graft. The chain recombines TRBV5-1 with TRBJ2-1; D is perhaps TRBD1 or TRBD2 (5 bases each). The sequence derives from a human donor who donated a stem cell graft to a child with Fanconi anemia. The CDR3 region is CASSFSGTNEQFF. CDR3 nucleotides: TGCGCCAGCAGCTTCTCAGGGACCAATGAGCAGTTCTTC.